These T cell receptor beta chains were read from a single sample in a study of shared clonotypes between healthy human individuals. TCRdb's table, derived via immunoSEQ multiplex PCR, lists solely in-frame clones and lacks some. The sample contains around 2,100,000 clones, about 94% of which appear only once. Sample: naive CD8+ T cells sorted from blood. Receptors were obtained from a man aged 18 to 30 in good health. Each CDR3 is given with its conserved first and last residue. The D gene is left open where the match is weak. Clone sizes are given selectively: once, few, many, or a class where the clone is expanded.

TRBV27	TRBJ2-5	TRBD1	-	CASSLITGEETQYF	TGTGCCAGCAGTTTAATAACAGGGGAAGAGACCCAGTACTTC
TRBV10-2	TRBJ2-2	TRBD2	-	CASSGIAGEFGTGELFF	TGCGCCAGCAGTGGAATAGCGGGAGAGTTCGGAACCGGGGAGCTGTTTTTT
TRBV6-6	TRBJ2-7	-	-	CASRPSVLGYEQYF	TGTGCCAGCAGACCCTCGGTGCTTGGGTACGAGCAGTACTTC
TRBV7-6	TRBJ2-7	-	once	CASSLAPVGGGAYEQYF	TGTGCCAGCAGCTTAGCGCCGGTGGGTGGGGGAGCCTACGAGCAGTACTTC
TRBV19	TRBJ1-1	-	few	CASSIGNTEAFF	TGTGCCAGTAGTATAGGGAACACTGAAGCTTTCTTT
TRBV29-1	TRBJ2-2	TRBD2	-	CSVMGLAGVNTGELFF	TGCAGCGTGATGGGACTAGCGGGAGTCAACACCGGGGAGCTGTTTTTT
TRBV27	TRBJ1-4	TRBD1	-	CASSNTGAGKLFF	TGTGCCAGCAGCAACACAGGGGCGGGAAAACTGTTTTTT
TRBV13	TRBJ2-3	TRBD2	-	CASSLGELAGGTSTDTQYF	TGTGCCAGCAGCTTAGGGGAACTAGCGGGCGGAACTAGCACAGATACGCAGTATTTT
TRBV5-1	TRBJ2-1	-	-	CASRGTRNEQFF	TGCGCCAGCAGGGGGACGCGCAATGAGCAGTTCTTC
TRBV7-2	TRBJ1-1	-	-	CASSLVSAGFITEAFF	TGTGCCAGCAGCTTAGTATCGGCAGGGTTTATCACTGAAGCTTTCTTT
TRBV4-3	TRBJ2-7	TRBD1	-	CASGQGYEQYF	TGCGCCAGCGGACAGGGCTACGAGCAGTACTTC
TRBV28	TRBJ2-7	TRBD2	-	CASSLGGGQYF	TGTGCCAGCAGTTTAGGGGGGGGTCAGTACTTC
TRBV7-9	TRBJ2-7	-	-	CASSLGRAYEQYF	TGTGCCAGCAGCTTGGGACGAGCCTACGAGCAGTACTTC
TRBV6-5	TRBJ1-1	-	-	CASSYSGGTEAFF	TGTGCCAGCAGTTACTCGGGTGGCACTGAAGCTTTCTTT
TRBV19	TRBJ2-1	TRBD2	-	CASSSGTSGRSSYNEQFF	TGTGCCAGTAGTTCCGGGACTAGCGGGAGGAGCTCCTACAATGAGCAGTTCTTC
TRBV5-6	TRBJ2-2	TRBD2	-	CASSEGPGGTGELFF	TGTGCCAGCAGCGAGGGACCCGGGGGGACCGGGGAGCTGTTTTTT
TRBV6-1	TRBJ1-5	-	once	CASSSPPAQHF	TGTGCCAGCAGTTCCCCACCGGCCCAGCATTTT
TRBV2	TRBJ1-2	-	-	CASSGADNYGYTF	TGTGCCAGCAGTGGTGCAGACAACTATGGCTACACCTTC
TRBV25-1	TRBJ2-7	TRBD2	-	CASSVAGTSDYEQYF	TGTGCCAGCAGTGTCGCCGGGACTAGTGACTACGAGCAGTACTTC